This is a list of T cell receptor beta chains from one sample in a study of shared T cell receptors in the human thymus. Assay: immunoSEQ multiplex PCR; the TCRdb copy retains only in-frame clones and omits some. Here the sample spans some 760,000 clones, 70% to 90% being singletons. These same records also appear under a second study, on human thymus T cells.

The material sequenced was thymocytes. Receptors were obtained from a girl under three years old with a congenital heart defect. CDR3s include the opening cysteine and the closing phenylalanine or tryptophan. The D gene is left open where the match is weak. Where a row states a size, it is once, few, many or the class of an expanded clone; other rows omit it.

cdr3_nt	cdr3_aa	d_call	j_call	v_call	clone_size
TGTGCCAGCAGCCCCGGGACAGGGGATGACAATGAGCAGTTCTTC	CASSPGTGDDNEQFF	TRBD1	TRBJ2-1	TRBV5-4	.
TGTGCCAGCAGCTTGGGAGGGGGCGGAGGGGCCTACACAGATACGCAGTATTTT	CASSLGGGGGAYTDTQYF	.	TRBJ2-3	TRBV5-7	.
TGTGCCAGCAGCGGGGGTGCGGGGACAGGGGATGAAGCTTTCTTT	CASSGGAGTGDEAFF	TRBD1	TRBJ1-1	TRBV2	once
TGTGCCTTACAGGACCTTGAGGCGAGAGGAGAGCAGTACTTC	CALQDLEARGEQYF	.	TRBJ2-7	TRBV7-9	.
TGTGCCAGCAGTTCCCCCCTCCGGGACATCGATGGCTACACCTTC	CASSSPLRDIDGYTF	.	TRBJ1-2	TRBV28	once
TGTGCCAGCAGCTATACCTTGGGGACTAGCTTAGACTACGAGCAGTACTTC	CASSYTLGTSLDYEQYF	TRBD2	TRBJ2-7	TRBV7-2	.
TGTGCCAGCTCACCACCTCCAGGGCGCCGGGACAGGGTTTACGAGCAGTACTTC	CASSPPPGRRDRVYEQYF	TRBD1	TRBJ2-7	TRBV18	.
TGTGCCAGCAGCTTAGAAGAGGCCAGGGGATTCTATGGCTACACCTTC	CASSLEEARGFYGYTF	.	TRBJ1-2	TRBV7-2	.
TGCGCCAGCAGCGAAGGACAGGGCTATGGCTACACCTTC	CASSEGQGYGYTF	TRBD1	TRBJ1-2	TRBV5-1	.
TGCGCCAGCAGCCAAGGACAGGGAATAAAACCTGGCACAGATACGCAGTATTTT	CASSQGQGIKPGTDTQYF	TRBD1	TRBJ2-3	TRBV4-3	.
TGCGCCAGCAGCCAACACCGGGACACACAAGAGACCCAGTACTTC	CASSQHRDTQETQYF	.	TRBJ2-5	TRBV4-1	.
TGCAGTGCCCCTACTGGAAACACCATATATTTT	CSAPTGNTIYF	.	TRBJ1-3	TRBV20-1	.
TGTGCCAGTAGTCCAACGACAGGGAAAGGGAATGGCTACACCTTC	CASSPTTGKGNGYTF	TRBD1	TRBJ1-2	TRBV19	.
TGTGCCAGCAGGCTTGAAGTACAGGGCGACACTGAAGCTTTCTTT	CASRLEVQGDTEAFF	.	TRBJ1-1	TRBV2	.
TGTGCCAGCAGCGTAGCTACGAGACCGACTGGTGGATCACCCCTCCACTTT	CASSVATRPTGGSPLHF	.	TRBJ1-6	TRBV9	.